This TCR beta chain was obtained from a study of T cells in Graves' hyperthyroidism and ophthalmopathy. This clonotype was seen ten or more times. The CDR3 runs 15 residues. CDR1 and CDR2 from the germline V gene are SGHRS and YFSETQ. V gave up 1 base and J gave up 1 base; unmatched junction bases: 3. Amplified TCR beta CDR3 regions came from RNA transcripts. HTBI primers were the set used in a first-round RT-PCR of the TCR CDR3. A single record per CDR3 protein comes from TCRdb applying MiXCR to the multiplex PCR reads. This sample carries roughly 420,000 distinct CDR3 sequences, approximately 15% of them seen once, and the ten largest clones take approximately 7.5%.

This rearrangement joins TRBV5-1 to TRBJ2-7; 9 bases line up with TRBD1. The sequencing sample was made of blood. The TCR sequence derives from a woman in her late teens or twenties with Graves' hyperthyroidism. CDR3 coding DNA: TGCGCCAGCAGCTTGATGGGGACAGGGTCCTACGAGCAGTACTTC. It yields the protein CASSLMGTGSYEQYF.